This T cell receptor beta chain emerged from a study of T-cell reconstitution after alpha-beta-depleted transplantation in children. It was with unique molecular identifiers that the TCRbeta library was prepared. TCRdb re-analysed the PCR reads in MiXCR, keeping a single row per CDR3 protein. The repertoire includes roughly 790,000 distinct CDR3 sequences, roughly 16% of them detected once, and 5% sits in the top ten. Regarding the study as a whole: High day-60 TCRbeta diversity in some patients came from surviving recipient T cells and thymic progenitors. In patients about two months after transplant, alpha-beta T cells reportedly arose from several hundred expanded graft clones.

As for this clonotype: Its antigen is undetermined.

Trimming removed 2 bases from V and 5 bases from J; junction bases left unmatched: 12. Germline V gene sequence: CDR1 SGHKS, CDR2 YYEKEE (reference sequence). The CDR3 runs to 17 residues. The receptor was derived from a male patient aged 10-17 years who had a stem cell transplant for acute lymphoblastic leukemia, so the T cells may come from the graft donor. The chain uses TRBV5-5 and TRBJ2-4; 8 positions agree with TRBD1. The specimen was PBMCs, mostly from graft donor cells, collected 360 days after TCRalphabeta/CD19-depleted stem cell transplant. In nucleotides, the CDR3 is TGTGCCAGCAGCTTCCCGACAGGGGTCTTGTTCCAAAACATTCAGTACTTC. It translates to CASSFPTGVLFQNIQYF.